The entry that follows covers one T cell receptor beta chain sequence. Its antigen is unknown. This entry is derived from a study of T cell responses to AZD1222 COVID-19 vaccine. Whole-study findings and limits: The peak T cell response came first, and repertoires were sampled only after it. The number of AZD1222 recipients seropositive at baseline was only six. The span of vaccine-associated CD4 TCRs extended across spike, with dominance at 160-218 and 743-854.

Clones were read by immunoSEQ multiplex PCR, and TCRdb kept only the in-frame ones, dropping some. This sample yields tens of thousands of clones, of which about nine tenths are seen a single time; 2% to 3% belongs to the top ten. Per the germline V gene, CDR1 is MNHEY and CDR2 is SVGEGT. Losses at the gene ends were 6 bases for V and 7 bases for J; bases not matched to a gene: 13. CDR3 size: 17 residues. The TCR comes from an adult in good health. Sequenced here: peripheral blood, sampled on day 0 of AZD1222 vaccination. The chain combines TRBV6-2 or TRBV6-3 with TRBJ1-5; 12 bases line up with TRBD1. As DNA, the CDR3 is TGTGCCAGCAGACCTATCACCGGGACAGGGGGCCTGCAGCCCCAGCATTTT. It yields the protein CASRPITGTGGLQPQHF.